This TCR beta chain derives from a study of identical twins. Study-wide results and caveats: Abundant beta clonotypes from cord blood had fewer insertions, unlike memory repertoires, which showed none. Without tracking the same donors, conclusions rested on cross-sectional statistical analysis. Beta out-of-frame twin sharing showed a weaker excess.

A universal primer site was incorporated via template switching, and the cDNA contained unique molecular identifiers. TCRdb re-analysed the 5' RACE reads in MiXCR, keeping a single row per CDR3 protein. The sample has some 100,000 distinct CDR3 sequences, 5.9% seen once. The sample holds a few counts of this clonotype. Its cognate antigen is unknown. CDR1 and CDR2 (germline): MGHDK, SYGVNS. CDR3 length equals 14 residues. V lost 3 bases to trimming and J lost 1 base; unmatched junction nucleotides: 0. This sequence originates from a woman between 45 and 65 years old in good health. The V call is TRBV25-1, the J call TRBJ2-1, with 7 nucleotides matching TRBD2. Sequencing was performed on memory T cells sorted from blood. CDR3 residues: CASSDGGSYNEQFF. The CDR3 DNA reads as TGTGCCAGCAGTGACGGGGGGTCCTACAATGAGCAGTTCTTC.